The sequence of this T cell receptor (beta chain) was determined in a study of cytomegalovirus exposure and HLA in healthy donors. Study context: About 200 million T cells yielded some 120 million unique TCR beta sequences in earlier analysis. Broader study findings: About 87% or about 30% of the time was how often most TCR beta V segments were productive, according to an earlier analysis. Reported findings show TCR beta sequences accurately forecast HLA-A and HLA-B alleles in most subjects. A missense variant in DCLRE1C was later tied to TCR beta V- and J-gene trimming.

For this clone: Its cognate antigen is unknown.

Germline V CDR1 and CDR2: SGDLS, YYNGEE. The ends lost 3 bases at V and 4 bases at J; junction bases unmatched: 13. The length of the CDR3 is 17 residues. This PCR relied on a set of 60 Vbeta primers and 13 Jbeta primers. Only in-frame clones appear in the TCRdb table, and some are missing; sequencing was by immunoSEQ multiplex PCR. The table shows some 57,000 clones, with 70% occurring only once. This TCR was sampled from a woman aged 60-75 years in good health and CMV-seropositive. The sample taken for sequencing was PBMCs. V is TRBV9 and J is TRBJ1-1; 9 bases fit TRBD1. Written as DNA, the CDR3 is TGTGCCAGCAGCGACCGACTAGGGACAGGGCCTTTCACTGAAGCTTTCTTT. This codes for CASSDRLGTGPFTEAFF.